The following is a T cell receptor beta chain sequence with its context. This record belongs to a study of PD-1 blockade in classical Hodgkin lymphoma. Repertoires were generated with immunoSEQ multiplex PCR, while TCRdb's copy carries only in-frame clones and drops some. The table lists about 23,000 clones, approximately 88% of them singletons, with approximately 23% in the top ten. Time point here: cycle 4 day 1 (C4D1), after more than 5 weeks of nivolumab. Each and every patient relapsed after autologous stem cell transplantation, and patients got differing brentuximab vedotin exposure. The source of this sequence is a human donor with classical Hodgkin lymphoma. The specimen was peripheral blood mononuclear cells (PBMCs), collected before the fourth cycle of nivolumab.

CDR3 residues: CASSQVHSGANVLTF. The CDR3, as DNA: TGTGCCAGCAGCCAAGTACACTCTGGGGCCAACGTCCTGACTTTC. This rearrangement joins TRBV6-4 to TRBJ2-6; no reliable D call. Trimming took 6 bases from V and 0 from J, leaving 9 bases between them. This CDR3 region has 15 residues. Germline CDR1 MRHNA, CDR2 SNTAGT.